This is a list of T cell receptor beta chains from one sample in a study of preoperative IRX-2 immunotherapy in early breast cancer. This table comes from immunoSEQ multiplex PCR, and its TCRdb copy is limited to in-frame clones, with some not included. This sample has under 1,300 clones, with 67% found just once. The sequenced sample was tumor tissue, obtained before IRX-2 immunotherapy. These receptors came from a human donor with breast cancer. Each CDR3 is given with its conserved first and last residue. The D gene is left open where the match is weak. Size values are once, few and many counts, or a class for expanded clones, and some rows have none.

TRBD2	TRBV11-3	TRBJ2-1	once	TGTGCCAGCAGCTCGTTAGCGGGAGGGTCCAATGAGCAGTTCTTC	CASSSLAGGSNEQFF
.	TRBV30	TRBJ1-1	.	TGTGCCTGGAGAGCCGCCAGCAGAACAGCTGAAGCTTTCTTT	CAWRAASRTAEAFF
TRBD2	TRBV5-1	TRBJ2-1	.	TGCGCCAGCAGCTTGCCCAGCGGGGGGGCGAGGGATGAGCAGTTCTTC	CASSLPSGGARDEQFF
.	TRBV18	TRBJ1-2	.	TGTGCCAGCTCACCCCCGGGACCCAACTATGGCTACACCTTC	CASSPPGPNYGYTF
.	TRBV11-3	TRBJ2-2	.	TGTGCCAGCAGCTCGCTGGAGGGGACTTACACCGGGGAGCTGTTTTTT	CASSSLEGTYTGELFF
TRBD2	TRBV7-4	TRBJ2-3	.	TGTGCCAGCAGCGTAGAGGGAGGGATCAGGGATACGCAGTATTTT	CASSVEGGIRDTQYF
.	TRBV7-1	TRBJ2-7	.	TGTGCCAGCAGCCTACTCCGGACCTACGAGCAGTACTTC	CASSLLRTYEQYF
TRBD1	TRBV11-3	TRBJ2-5	few	TGTGCCAGCAGCTCCCGGGACAGGGGGCTAGAGACCCAGTACTTC	CASSSRDRGLETQYF
.	TRBV23-1	TRBJ2-4	.	TGCGCCAGCAGTCAATACAGGGAGGAGAGAAACATTCAGTACTTC	CASSQYREERNIQYF
.	TRBV18	TRBJ2-7	.	TGTGCCAGCTCCCCGAGGAGGGCCTACGAGCAGTACTTC	CASSPRRAYEQYF
TRBD1	TRBV7-6	TRBJ2-3	.	TGTGCCAGCAGCTTGGTGGGTACAGGGGGGAGCACAGATACGCAGTATTTT	CASSLVGTGGSTDTQYF
TRBD2	TRBV6-8	TRBJ2-2	few	TGTGCCAGCAGCCCCCTAGCGGGAGGCGGGGAGCTGTTTTTT	CASSPLAGGGELFF
.	TRBV30	TRBJ2-5	once	TGTGCCTGGTCGGGTAGGGGTCGGGGTACAGAGACCCAGTACTTC	CAWSGRGRGTETQYF
.	TRBV18	TRBJ2-2	.	TGTGCCAGCTCAAACGCGAACACCGGGGAGCTGTTTTTT	CASSNANTGELFF
.	TRBV11-3	TRBJ1-1	few	TGTGCCAGCAGCTTGCGCCAGGGGAGCACTGAAGCTTTCTTT	CASSLRQGSTEAFF
TRBD1	TRBV6-8	TRBJ1-1	once	TGTGCCAGCAGTAGGACAGGGGGCGAAGCTTTCTTT	CASSRTGGEAFF
TRBD2	TRBV11-3	TRBJ2-7	.	TGTGCCAGCAGCTTGGGTCAGGTGAGGACTAGTCCCGAGCAGTACTTC	CASSLGQVRTSPEQYF
TRBD1	TRBV27	TRBJ2-7	.	TGTGCCAGCAGTTCGGGACAGGGGGAGGGCGAGCAGTACTTC	CASSSGQGEGEQYF
.	TRBV29-1	TRBJ2-2	.	TGCAGCGTTGAAGGGCAGGGGGGCACCGGGGAGCTGTTTTTT	CSVEGQGGTGELFF
TRBD2	TRBV11-3	TRBJ2-1	.	TGTGCCAGCACGGGGGTAGCGGGGGTTGATGAGCAGTTCTTC	CASTGVAGVDEQFF
.	TRBV5-1	TRBJ1-1	.	TGCGCCAGCAGCCGAAGACAGGAGAACACTGAAGCTTTCTTT	CASSRRQENTEAFF
.	TRBV7-1	TRBJ1-4	.	TGTGCCAGCAGCCCTCAAGGGGTTGAAAAACTGTTTTTT	CASSPQGVEKLFF
TRBD1	TRBV6-8	TRBJ1-1	.	TGTGCCAGCACCGACCGAGGACAGGGCTCAAACACTGAAGCTTTCTTT	CASTDRGQGSNTEAFF
.	TRBV18	TRBJ1-1	.	TGTGCCAGCTCACCTTTGCCACCTACAGGGATGAACACTGAAGCTTTCTTT	CASSPLPPTGMNTEAFF
.	TRBV1	TRBJ2-1	.	TGCGCCAGCAGCCGCTCCCGGGACAGGTGGCTCAATGAGCAGTTCTTC	CASSRSRDRWLNEQFF
.	TRBV6-8	TRBJ1-4	.	TGTGCCAGCAGGATGGGGGGGGAAAAACTGTTTTTT	CASRMGGEKLFF
.	TRBV5-1	TRBJ1-3	few	TGCGCCAGCAGCTTGGCCAATGTAGCCGGAAACACCATATATTTT	CASSLANVAGNTIYF
TRBD2	TRBV11-3	TRBJ2-1	.	TGTGCCAGCAGCGCAGGTCCGTCGCGGGAGGGTGACAATGAGCAGTTCTTC	CASSAGPSREGDNEQFF
TRBD2	TRBV11-3	TRBJ2-7	.	TGTGCCAGCAGTTCTGATCGGGACTACCAATACGAGCAGTACTTC	CASSSDRDYQYEQYF
.	TRBV19	TRBJ2-6	.	TGTGCCAGTAGTCCTCGCGGAGGGAGCTTTGGGGCCAACGTCCTGACTTTC	CASSPRGGSFGANVLTF
TRBD1	TRBV11-3	TRBJ1-3	.	TGTGCCAGCAGCTTAATATTGGGACAGGGATTCTCTGGAAACACCATATATTTT	CASSLILGQGFSGNTIYF
.	TRBV5-1	TRBJ2-3	few	TGCGCCAGCAGCGCCAGACAGAGCACAGATACGCAGTATTTT	CASSARQSTDTQYF
TRBD1	TRBV7-8	TRBJ1-2	.	TGTGCCAGCAGCCCGACAGGGAACTATGGCTACACCTTC	CASSPTGNYGYTF
.	TRBV19	TRBJ2-3	.	TGTGCCAGTACCCTCGGAGGGGGACTCACAGATACGCAGTATTTT	CASTLGGGLTDTQYF
.	TRBV14	TRBJ2-2	few	TGTGCCAGCAGCCTAACGTCGACGACCGGGGAGCTGTTTTTT	CASSLTSTTGELFF
TRBD1	TRBV19	TRBJ1-2	.	TGTGCCAGTAGTGGGGGACAGCGAAAGTACGGCTACACCTTC	CASSGGQRKYGYTF
.	TRBV6-8	TRBJ1-2	.	TGTGCCAGCAGTGGGCAGGGTGTAGGGGACTATGGCTACACCTTC	CASSGQGVGDYGYTF
.	TRBV6-8	TRBJ1-1	.	TGTGCCAGCAGTACGCGATTTCTGAACACTGAAGCTTTCTTT	CASSTRFLNTEAFF
TRBD1	TRBV11-3	TRBJ1-2	few	TGTGCCAGCAGCTTGTTTTCGACAGGGTATGGCTACACCTTC	CASSLFSTGYGYTF
.	TRBV18	TRBJ2-7	.	TGTGCCAGCTCCCACGGACGGAACTACGAGCAGTACTTC	CASSHGRNYEQYF
TRBD1	TRBV6-8	TRBJ2-1	.	TGTGCCAGCAGCGCCCCCGGACAGGGAAAGGGTGAGCAGTTCTTC	CASSAPGQGKGEQFF
TRBD2	TRBV5-1	TRBJ2-1	.	TGCGCCAGCAGCTTGGAGGGTCTAGCGGGTTACAATGAGCAGTTCTTC	CASSLEGLAGYNEQFF
.	TRBV18	TRBJ2-1	.	TGTGCCAGCTCAGCCCTTAGGGGAGCGGCCACCTCCTACAATGAGCAGTTCTTC	CASSALRGAATSYNEQFF
.	TRBV23-1	TRBJ2-5	.	TGCGCCACCTCTCCTAGACCCCAAGAGACCCAGTACTTC	CATSPRPQETQYF
TRBD2	TRBV6-8	TRBJ2-7	.	TGTGCCAGCAGCCTAGAAGCGGGGGGCCTAACAGCCTACGAGCAGTACTTC	CASSLEAGGLTAYEQYF